This T cell receptor beta chain was identified in a study of shared clonotypes between healthy human individuals. Study overall: The study used three CD4 naive, three CD4 memory, two CD8 naive and one CD8 memory plate per donor.

TCRdb's table, derived via immunoSEQ multiplex PCR, lists solely in-frame clones and lacks some. Of about 1.1 million clones listed, around three quarters were seen once; the top ten hold roughly 0.61%. Per germline, CDR1 SGHAT and CDR2 FQDESV (reference sequence). The trim removed 4 bases at V and 4 bases at J, leaving 8 bases unmatched. There are 15 residues in the CDR3. Study observations and caveats: Estimated richness was generally greater in naive than memory subsets. Rarefaction exposed incomplete sorted-subset sequencing despite large depth.

For this clone: Its matching antigen is unknown.

The TCR originated in a man younger than 30 in good health. Some clones in this sample may be carry-over from other donors' samples. This chain joins TRBV11-1 and TRBJ2-7; 9 bases are shared with TRBD1. Source material: memory CD4+ T cells from PBMCs. Subset given: CD45RA-negative fraction. The CDR3 region is CASSSTGTGYYEQYF. CDR3 coding DNA: TGTGCCAGCAGCTCCACCGGGACAGGGTATTACGAGCAGTACTTC.